These 28 T cell receptor beta chains were all obtained from the same sample, sequenced in a study of blood T cell repertoires in COVID-19. Assay: immunoSEQ multiplex PCR; the TCRdb copy retains only in-frame clones and omits some. Of about 81,000 clones listed, 90% to 95% are singletons. Sequencing used peripheral blood. Receptor source: a woman in her forties or fifties in a cohort sampled during active COVID-19.

The chain is built from TRBV5-6 and TRBJ2-1, with 12 bases that match TRBD2. Germline V gene lookup returns CDR1 SGHDT and CDR2 YYEEEE. The CDR3 runs to 14 residues. V was clipped by 5 bases and J by 8 bases; unmatched bases: 5. The CDR3 sequence is CASSSTSGSHEQFF. CDR3 sequence (DNA): TGTGCCAGCAGTTCGACTAGCGGGAGTCATGAGCAGTTCTTC. Full variable domain (rest looked up from reference TRBV5-6 and TRBJ2-1): DAGVTQSPTHLIKTRGQQVTLRCSPKSGHDTVSWYQQALGQGPQFIFQYYEEEERQRGNFPDRFSGHQFPNYSSELNVNALLLGDSALYLCASSSTSGSHEQFFGPGTRLTVL.

This sequence joins TRBV29-1 and TRBJ2-5; unclear D gene. V lost 2 bases and J 0 bases, leaving 10 bases between the germline ends. This CDR3 spans 14 amino acids. In germline, CDR1 is SQVTM, CDR2 ANQGSEA. CDR3 in amino acids: CSVESTTYQETQYF. As DNA, the CDR3 is TGCAGCGTTGAAAGTACAACGTACCAAGAGACCCAGTACTTC.

The chain has TRBV3-1 (or the pseudogene TRBV3-2) and TRBJ2-1; D remains unclear. CDR1 is LGHDT and CDR2 is YNNKEL in the germline V gene (reference sequence). This CDR3 is built from 17 residues. With 2 bases removed from V and 3 bases from J, the gap between germline ends came to 17 bases. The CDR3 nucleotides are TGTGCCAGCAGCCAAACTTCACCCCCAACCTTCTACAATGAGCAGTTCTTC. This gives the protein CASSQTSPPTFYNEQFF.

About this clone itself: The junction does not match germline at one end; this may be a read error. The rearrangement uses TRBV5-1 and TRBJ2-1; 9 nucleotides align to TRBD2. The CDR3 loop spans 14 amino acids. The germline V gene has CDR1 SGHRS and CDR2 YFSETQ. CDR3 region: CARSGGGAYDEQFF. The CDR3 DNA is TGCGCCCGCAGCGGCGGGGGGGCCTATGATGAGCAGTTCTTC. Full variable domain (outside the CDR3, taken from reference TRBV5-1 and TRBJ2-1): KAGVTQTPRYLIKTRGQQVTLSCSPISGHRSVSWYQQTPGQGLQFLFEYFSETQRNKGNFPGRFSGRQFSNSRSEMNVSTLELGDSALYLCARSGGGAYDEQFFGPGTRLTVL.

The rearrangement uses TRBV6-5 and TRBJ2-1; 8 bases map to TRBD2. Germline values: CDR1 MNHEY, CDR2 SVGAGI. CDR3 length: 14 amino acids. V shed 7 bases, J shed 3 bases, and the junction held 5 bases outside the gene matches. DNA for the CDR3: TGTGCCAGCACCGTAGCGGGGAGCTACAATGAGCAGTTCTTC. This translates into CASTVAGSYNEQFF.

The chain carries TRBV7-2 and TRBJ2-4, with a weak D call TRBD2 (7 bases). V lost 7 bases and J lost 3, with 19 bases in between. From germline, CDR1 is SGHTA and CDR2 FQGNSA. The CDR3 sequence is 16 residues long. Written as DNA, the CDR3 is TGTGCCAGCACCGCTGGAGGGGGGGCCGGCAAAAACATTCAGTACTTC. Translation: CASTAGGGAGKNIQYF.

DNA of the CDR3: TGTGCCAGCAGCCAAGGACAGGCGTACGGCTACACCTTC. The encoded protein is CASSQGQAYGYTF. The genes are TRBV3-1 (or the pseudogene TRBV3-2) and TRBJ1-2, with D possibly being TRBD1 (6 bases). This CDR3 region has 13 residues. V was clipped by 1 base and J by 8 bases, with 11 bases between them. CDR1 is LGHDT and CDR2 is YNNKEL in the germline V gene (reference sequence).

The CDR3 is CASSQTRDSFQETQYF. Written as DNA, the CDR3 is TGTGCCAGCTCACAAACCAGGGACTCCTTTCAAGAGACCCAGTACTTC. The rearrangement uses TRBV18 and TRBJ2-5, with D possibly TRBD2 on 6 matching bases. The CDR3 spans 16 residues. Germline-derived CDR1 and CDR2 are KGHSH and LQKENI. V was pared by 4 bases and J by 2 bases, with 17 bases between. Drawing the rest from reference TRBV18 and TRBJ2-5, the complete variable domain is NAGVMQNPRHLVRRRGQEARLRCSPMKGHSHVYWYRQLPEEGLKFMVYLQKENIIDESGMPKERFSAEFPKEGPSILRIQQVVRGDSAAYFCASSQTRDSFQETQYFGPGTRLLVL.

The rearrangement links TRBV24-1 to TRBJ2-1, with 12 bases identical to TRBD2. Germline V gives CDR1 KGHDR, CDR2 SFDVKD. The CDR3 spans 16 residues. The V segment lost 5 bases and the J segment 5 bases; nucleotides outside the gene matches: 6. DNA of the CDR3: TGTGCCACCAGTGCTCGTCGGACTAGCGGGAACAATGAGCAGTTCTTC. Amino acids: CATSARRTSGNNEQFF.

V is TRBV5-4 and J is TRBJ2-7; TRBD2 might be the D (6 bases). Deletions cut 3 bases from V and 7 bases from J, with 20 bases between. This CDR3 is built from 15 residues. Germline CDR1 is SGHNT and CDR2 is YYREEE (reference sequence). The CDR3 nucleotides read TGTGCCAGCAGCTCTCGGGCGGGACTTCAGGGTGAGCAGTACTTC. Translation: CASSSRAGLQGEQYF.

This chain links TRBV27 with TRBJ1-6, with D maybe TRBD1 (6 bases). V dropped 3 bases and J dropped 0 bases, with 18 bases sitting between them. Germline V gives CDR1 MNHEY, CDR2 SMNVEV (reference sequence). The CDR3 totals 19 residues. CDR3 protein: CASSLRQGPAGSYNSPLHF. Here the CDR3 DNA reads TGTGCCAGCAGTTTGAGGCAGGGGCCTGCCGGCTCCTATAATTCACCCCTCCACTTT.

V gene TRBV7-8 combines with J gene TRBJ1-1; D is possibly TRBD1 (5 bases). There are 16 residues in the CDR3. CDR1 SGHVS and CDR2 FQNEAQ come from the germline V gene. Trimming removed 0 bases at V and 3 bases at J, with 14 bases between. The CDR3 DNA reads as TGTGCCAGCAGCTTAGCCGGCAGGGCGGGGTACACTGAAGCTTTCTTT. Translation: CASSLAGRAGYTEAFF.

This chain joins TRBV6-5 and TRBJ1-2, with 8 bases aligning to TRBD1. CDR3 length: 15 amino acids. The germline V gene has CDR1 MNHEY and CDR2 SVGAGI. After removal of 6 bases from V and 8 bases from J, the junction contained 14 bases not matched to a gene. The CDR3 sequence is CASRHSTTGAAGYTF. The CDR3 nucleotides read TGTGCCAGCAGGCACTCTACGACAGGGGCCGCAGGCTACACCTTC.

The V and J genes are TRBV10-1 and TRBJ1-2, with TRBD1 identical over 8 bases. This CDR3 comprises 13 residues. J lost 5 bases, V lost 4 bases, and 3 bases had no gene match. Germline V gene data show CDR1 as WNHNN and CDR2 as SYGVQD (reference sequence). The CDR3 bases are TGCGCCAGCAGTGGTGACAGGGGATATGGCTACACCTTC. Protein: CASSGDRGYGYTF.

V usage is TRBV7-6 and J usage is TRBJ2-7; D perhaps matches TRBD2 (5 bases). Germline V gene data show CDR1 as SGHVS and CDR2 as FNYEAQ. CDR3 length: 17 amino acids. The V end was cut by 0 bases, the J end by 4 bases, with 19 bases between. The CDR3 nucleotides are TGTGCCAGCAGCTTAGCCGGAGGTCCGGGGATGGGATACGAGCAGTACTTC. It specifies CASSLAGGPGMGYEQYF.

The chain carries TRBV30 and TRBJ2-5; D is perhaps TRBD2 (5 bases). CDR1 is GTSNPN, CDR2 SVGIG, per germline (reference sequence). Trimming took off 7 bases at V and 5 bases at J, with 8 bases between the two ends. The CDR3 length is 10 residues. The CDR3 protein is CAYGLETQYF. CDR3 nucleotides: TGTGCCTATGGACTGGAGACCCAGTACTTC.

The chain recombines TRBV7-6 with TRBJ2-5; perhaps TRBD2 as D (6 bases). Germline V CDR1 and CDR2: SGHVS, FNYEAQ. V gave up 2 bases and J gave up 1 base, with 11 bases separating them. The CDR3 loop spans 15 amino acids. CDR3 DNA: TGTGCCAGCAGCTTAAAGGCGGGATCCCAAGAGACCCAGTACTTC. Translated: CASSLKAGSQETQYF. The full variable domain, in which reference TRBV7-6 and TRBJ2-5 provide the parts outside the CDR3, is GAGVSQSPRYKVTKRGQDVALRCDPISGHVSLYWYRQALGQGPEFLTYFNYEAQQDKSGLPNDRFSAERPEGSISTLTIQRTEQRDSAMYRCASSLKAGSQETQYFGPGTRLLVL.

The rearrangement uses TRBV5-6 and TRBJ1-1; 10 nucleotides agree with TRBD1. CDR3 length equals 16 residues. V was clipped by 2 bases and J by 8 bases; unmatched bases: 12. The germline V gene encodes CDR1 SGHDT and CDR2 YYEEEE. CDR3 bases: TGTGCCAGCAGCTTTAGTATCGGACAGGGGGTATTCGAAGCTTTCTTT. This gives the protein CASSFSIGQGVFEAFF.

The genes are TRBV12-2 and TRBJ2-3; the D call of TRBD2 is as the table states it, not checked on the DNA. TRBV12-2 is shown as a pseudogene. The CDR3 totals 14 residues. The CDR3 reads CASRRSSDTDTQYF. CDR3 sequence (DNA): TGTGCAAGTCGCCGGAGCTCAGATACAGATACGCAGTATTTT.

The rearrangement joins TRBV9 to TRBJ1-1; D remains ambiguous. V was cut by 2 bases and J by 1 base, with 9 bases left in between. The germline V gene encodes CDR1 SGDLS and CDR2 YYNGEE. The CDR3 covers 14 residues. CDR3 coding DNA: TGTGCCAGCAGCGTCGGTTACGGGAACACTGAAGCTTTCTTT. This translates into CASSVGYGNTEAFF.

A single count supports this clone. J is TRBJ2-5 and V is TRBV9; perhaps TRBD1 as D (6 bases). Germline CDR1 reads SGDLS; CDR2 reads YYNGEE. CDR3 length: 15 residues. The germline V and J ends were trimmed by 0 bases and 2 bases, with 11 bases remaining between them. Here the CDR3 reads CASSVGRGNQETQYF. In DNA, the CDR3 is TGTGCCAGCAGCGTAGGAAGGGGGAATCAAGAGACCCAGTACTTC.

This clone has just one count. J is TRBJ1-4 and V is TRBV4-1; D is unresolved. Between the trimmed V and J ends, which lost 2 bases and 0 bases, there was a span of 13 bases. The germline V gene has CDR1 MGHRA and CDR2 YSYEKL. This CDR3 region has 17 residues. CDR3 DNA sequence: TGCGCCAGCAGCCAAAGCCAAAAGAAAGCAACTAATGAAAAACTGTTTTTT. Its protein product is CASSQSQKKATNEKLFF.

The chain is built from TRBV6-4 and TRBJ1-2; the D is unclear. Germline V gene sequence: CDR1 MRHNA, CDR2 SNTAGT. The CDR3 extends over 15 amino acids. Trimming pared 7 bases from V and 0 bases from J, leaving 15 bases between. The CDR3 is CASKQSLLANYGYTF. CDR3 in DNA: TGTGCCAGCAAACAGAGCCTTCTCGCTAACTATGGCTACACCTTC.

The chain combines TRBV11-3 with TRBJ1-6; no clear D gene. This CDR3 comprises 16 residues. V lost 3 bases and J 0 bases, leaving 9 bases between the germline ends. CDR1 SGHNT and CDR2 YENEEA come from the germline V gene. In nucleotides, the CDR3 is TGTGCCAGCAGCTTTGGAGGAAGCTCCTATAATTCACCCCTCCACTTT. Residues: CASSFGGSSYNSPLHF.

The chain employs TRBV5-1 and TRBJ1-1; 7 nucleotides match TRBD1. The CDR3 extends over 15 amino acids. V gave up 4 bases and J gave up 5 bases; unmatched junction bases: 11. Germline V gives CDR1 SGHRS, CDR2 YFSETQ. CDR3 loop: CASSPTTGSSTEAFF. The CDR3 DNA sequence: TGCGCCAGCAGCCCCACGACAGGGTCTTCGACTGAAGCTTTCTTT. The variable domain in full, with the rest retrieved from reference TRBV5-1 and TRBJ1-1, is KAGVTQTPRYLIKTRGQQVTLSCSPISGHRSVSWYQQTPGQGLQFLFEYFSETQRNKGNFPGRFSGRQFSNSRSEMNVSTLELGDSALYLCASSPTTGSSTEAFFGQGTRLTVV.

The chain recombines TRBV6-6 with TRBJ1-5, with TRBD1 as a possible D gene (6 bases). Germline CDR1 reads MNHNY; CDR2 reads SVGAGI (reference sequence). V was pared by 2 bases and J by 7 bases, with 18 bases between. This CDR3 spans 16 amino acids. The CDR3: CASSYPVGRGGQPQHF. For the CDR3, the DNA is TGTGCCAGCAGTTACCCTGTGGGGAGGGGGGGACAGCCCCAGCATTTT.

The rearrangement uses TRBV5-4 and TRBJ1-4; the D gene is possibly TRBD1 (6 bases). The germline CDR1 and CDR2 sequences are SGHNT and YYREEE (reference sequence). V was pared by 3 bases and J by 3 bases, with 12 bases between. The CDR3 spans 15 residues. CDR3: CASSSGGASNEKLFF. The CDR3 DNA reads as TGTGCCAGCAGCTCGGGGGGGGCGTCTAATGAAAAACTGTTTTTT.

In its sample, this clone was seen once. The chain is built from TRBV10-3 and TRBJ1-2, with 7 bases matching TRBD1. There are 16 residues in the CDR3. Unmatched junction bases numbered 8, after V lost 0 bases and J lost 4 bases. From germline, CDR1 is ENHRY and CDR2 SYGVKD. Here the CDR3 DNA reads TGTGCCATCAGTGAGTCGGGAAGGGGGCTTGCCTATGGCTACACCTTC. Its translation: CAISESGRGLAYGYTF.